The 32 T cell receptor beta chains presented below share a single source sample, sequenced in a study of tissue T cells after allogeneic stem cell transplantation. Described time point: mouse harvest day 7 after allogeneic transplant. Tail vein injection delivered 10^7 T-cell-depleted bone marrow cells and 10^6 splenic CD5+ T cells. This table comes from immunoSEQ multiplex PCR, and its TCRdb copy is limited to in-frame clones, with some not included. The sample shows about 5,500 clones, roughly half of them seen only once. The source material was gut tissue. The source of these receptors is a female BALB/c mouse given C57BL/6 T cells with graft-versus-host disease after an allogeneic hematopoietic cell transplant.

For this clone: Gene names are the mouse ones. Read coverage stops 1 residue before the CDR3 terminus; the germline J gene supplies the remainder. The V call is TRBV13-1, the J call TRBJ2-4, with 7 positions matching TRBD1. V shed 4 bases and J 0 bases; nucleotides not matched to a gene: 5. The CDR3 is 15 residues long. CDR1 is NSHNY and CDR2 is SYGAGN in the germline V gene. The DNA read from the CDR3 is TGTGCCAGCAGTCGACAGGGAGCGAGTCAAAACACCTTGTAC. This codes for CASSRQGASQNTLY. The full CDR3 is CASSRQGASQNTLYF.

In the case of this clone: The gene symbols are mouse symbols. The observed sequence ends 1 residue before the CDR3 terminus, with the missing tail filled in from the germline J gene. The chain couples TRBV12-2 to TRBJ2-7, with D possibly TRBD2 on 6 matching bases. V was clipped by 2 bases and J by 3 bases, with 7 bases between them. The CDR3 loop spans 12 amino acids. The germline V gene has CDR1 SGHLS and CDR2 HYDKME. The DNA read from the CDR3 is TGTGCCAGCTCTCCGACTGGCTATGAACAGTAC. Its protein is CASSPTGYEQY. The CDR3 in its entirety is CASSPTGYEQYF.

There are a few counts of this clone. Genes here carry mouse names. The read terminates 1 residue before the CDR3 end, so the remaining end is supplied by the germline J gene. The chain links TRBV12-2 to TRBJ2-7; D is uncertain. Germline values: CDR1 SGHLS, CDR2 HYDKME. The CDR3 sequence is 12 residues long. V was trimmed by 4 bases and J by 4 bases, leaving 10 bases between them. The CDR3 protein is CASSPDGYEQYF. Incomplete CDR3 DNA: TGTGCCAGCTCCCCGGACGGTTATGAACAGTAC.

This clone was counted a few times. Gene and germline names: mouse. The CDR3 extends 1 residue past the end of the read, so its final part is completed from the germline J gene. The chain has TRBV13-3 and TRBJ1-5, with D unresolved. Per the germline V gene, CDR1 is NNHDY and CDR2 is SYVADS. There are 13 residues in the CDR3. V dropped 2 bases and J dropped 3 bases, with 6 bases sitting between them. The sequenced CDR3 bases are TGTGCCAGCAGTGAACGGGGCAACCAGGCTCCGCTT. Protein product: CASSERGNQAPL. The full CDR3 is CASSERGNQAPLF.

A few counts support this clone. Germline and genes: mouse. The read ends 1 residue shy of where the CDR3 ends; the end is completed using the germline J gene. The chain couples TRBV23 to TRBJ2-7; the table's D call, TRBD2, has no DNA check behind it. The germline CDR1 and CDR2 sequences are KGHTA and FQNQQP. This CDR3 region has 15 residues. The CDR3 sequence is CSSSQSIVGGFEQYF. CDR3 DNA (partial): TGCTCCAGCAGTCAATCGATAGTGGGGGGGTTTGAACAGTAC.

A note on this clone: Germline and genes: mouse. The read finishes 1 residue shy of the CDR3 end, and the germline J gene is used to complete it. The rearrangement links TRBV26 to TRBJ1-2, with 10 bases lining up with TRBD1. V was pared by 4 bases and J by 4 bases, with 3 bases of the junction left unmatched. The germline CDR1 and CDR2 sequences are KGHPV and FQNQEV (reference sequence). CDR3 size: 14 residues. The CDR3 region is CASSRQGAASDYTF. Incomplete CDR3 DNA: TGTGCCAGCAGTCGACAGGGGGCGGCCTCCGACTACACC.

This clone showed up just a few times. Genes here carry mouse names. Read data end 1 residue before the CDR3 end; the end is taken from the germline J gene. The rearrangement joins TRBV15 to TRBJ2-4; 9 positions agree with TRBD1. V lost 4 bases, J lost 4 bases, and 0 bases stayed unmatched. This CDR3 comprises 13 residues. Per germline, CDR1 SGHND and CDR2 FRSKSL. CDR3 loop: CASSWTGENTLYF. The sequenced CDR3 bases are TGTGCCAGCAGTTGGACAGGGGAAAACACCTTGTAC.

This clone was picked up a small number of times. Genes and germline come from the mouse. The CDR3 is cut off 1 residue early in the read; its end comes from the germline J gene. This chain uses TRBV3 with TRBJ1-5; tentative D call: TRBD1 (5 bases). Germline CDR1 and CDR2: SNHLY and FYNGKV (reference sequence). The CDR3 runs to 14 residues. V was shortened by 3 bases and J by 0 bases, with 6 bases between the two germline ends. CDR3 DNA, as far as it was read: TGTGCCAGCAGCTTCGGGGGTAACAACCAGGCTCCGCTT. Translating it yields CASSFGGNNQAPL. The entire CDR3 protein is CASSFGGNNQAPLF.

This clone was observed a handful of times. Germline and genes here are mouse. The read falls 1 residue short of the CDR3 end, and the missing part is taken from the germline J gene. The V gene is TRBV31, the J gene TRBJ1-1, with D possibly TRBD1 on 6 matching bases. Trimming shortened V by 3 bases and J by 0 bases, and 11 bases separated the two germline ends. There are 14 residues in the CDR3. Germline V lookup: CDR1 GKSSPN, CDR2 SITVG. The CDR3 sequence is CAWRRDTANTEVFF. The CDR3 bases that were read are TGTGCCTGGAGGAGGGACACTGCAAACACAGAAGTCTTC.

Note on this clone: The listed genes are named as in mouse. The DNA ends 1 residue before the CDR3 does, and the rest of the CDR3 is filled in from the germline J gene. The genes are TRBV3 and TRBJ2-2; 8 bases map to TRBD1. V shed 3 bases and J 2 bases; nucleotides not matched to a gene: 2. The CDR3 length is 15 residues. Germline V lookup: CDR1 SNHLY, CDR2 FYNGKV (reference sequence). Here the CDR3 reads CASSLTGANTGQLYF. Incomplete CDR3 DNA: TGTGCCAGCAGCTTGACAGGGGCTAACACCGGGCAGCTCTAC.

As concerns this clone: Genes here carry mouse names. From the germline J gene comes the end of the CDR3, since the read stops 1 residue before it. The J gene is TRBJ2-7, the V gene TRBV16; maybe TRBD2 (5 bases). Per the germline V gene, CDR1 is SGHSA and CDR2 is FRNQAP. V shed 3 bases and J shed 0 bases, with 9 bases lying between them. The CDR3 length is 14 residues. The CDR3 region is CASSLMGSSYEQYF. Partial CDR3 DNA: TGTGCAAGCAGCTTGATGGGGAGCTCCTATGAACAGTAC. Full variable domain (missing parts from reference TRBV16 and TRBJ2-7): NAGVIQTPRHKVTGKGQEATLWCEPISGHSAVFWYRQTIVQGLEFLTYFRNQAPIDDSGMPKERFSAQMPNQSHSTLKIQSTQPQDSAVYLCASSLMGSSYEQYFGPGTRLTVL.

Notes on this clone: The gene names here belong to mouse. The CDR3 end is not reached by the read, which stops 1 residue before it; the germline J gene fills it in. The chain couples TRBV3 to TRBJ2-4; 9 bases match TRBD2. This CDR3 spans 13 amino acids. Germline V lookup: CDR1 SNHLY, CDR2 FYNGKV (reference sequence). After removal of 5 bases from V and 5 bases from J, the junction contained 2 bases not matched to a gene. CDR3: CASSETGGNTLYF. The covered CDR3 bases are TGTGCCAGCAGCGAGACTGGGGGAAACACCTTGTAC.

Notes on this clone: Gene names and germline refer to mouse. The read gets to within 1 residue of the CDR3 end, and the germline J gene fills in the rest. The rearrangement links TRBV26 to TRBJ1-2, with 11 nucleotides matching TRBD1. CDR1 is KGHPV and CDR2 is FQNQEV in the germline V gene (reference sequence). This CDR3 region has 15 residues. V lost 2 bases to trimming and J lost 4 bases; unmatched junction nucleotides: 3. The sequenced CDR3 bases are TGTGCCAGCAGTCTGCCGGGGACAGGGGGCTCCGACTACACC. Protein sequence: CASSLPGTGGSDYT. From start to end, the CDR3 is CASSLPGTGGSDYTF.

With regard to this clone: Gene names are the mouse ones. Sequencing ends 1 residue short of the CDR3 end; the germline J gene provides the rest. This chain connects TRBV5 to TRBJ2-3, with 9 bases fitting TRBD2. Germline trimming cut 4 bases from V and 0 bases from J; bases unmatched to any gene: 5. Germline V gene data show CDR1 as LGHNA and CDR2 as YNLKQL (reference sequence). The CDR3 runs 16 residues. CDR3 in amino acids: CASSLSTGGSAETLYF. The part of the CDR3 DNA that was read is TGTGCCAGCAGCCTCTCGACTGGGGGTAGTGCAGAAACGCTGTAT.

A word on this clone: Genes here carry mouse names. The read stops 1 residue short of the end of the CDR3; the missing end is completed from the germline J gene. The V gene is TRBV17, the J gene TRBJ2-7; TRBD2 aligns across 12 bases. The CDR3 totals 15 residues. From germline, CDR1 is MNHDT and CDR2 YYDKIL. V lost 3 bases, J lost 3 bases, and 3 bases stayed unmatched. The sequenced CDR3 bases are TGTGCTAGCAGTAGGACTGGGGGGGCCTTCTATGAACAGTAC. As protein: CASSRTGGAFYEQY. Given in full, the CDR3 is CASSRTGGAFYEQYF.

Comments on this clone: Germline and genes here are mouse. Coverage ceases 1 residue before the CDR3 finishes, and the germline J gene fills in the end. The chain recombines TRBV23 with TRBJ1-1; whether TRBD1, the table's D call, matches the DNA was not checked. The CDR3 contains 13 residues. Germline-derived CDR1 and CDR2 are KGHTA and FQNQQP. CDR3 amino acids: CSSSQRVNTEVFF. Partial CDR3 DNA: TGCTCCAGCAGTCAAAGGGTGAACACAGAAGTCTTC.

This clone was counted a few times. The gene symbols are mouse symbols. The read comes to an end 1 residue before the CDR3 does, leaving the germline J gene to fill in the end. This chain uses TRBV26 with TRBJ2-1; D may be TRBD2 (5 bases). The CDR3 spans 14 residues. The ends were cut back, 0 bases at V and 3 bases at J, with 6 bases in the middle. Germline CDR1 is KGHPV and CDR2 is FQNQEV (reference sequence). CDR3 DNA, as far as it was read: TGTGCCAGCAGTCTGTCTTGGGGCTATGCTGAGCAGTTC. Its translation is CASSLSWGYAEQF. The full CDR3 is CASSLSWGYAEQFF.

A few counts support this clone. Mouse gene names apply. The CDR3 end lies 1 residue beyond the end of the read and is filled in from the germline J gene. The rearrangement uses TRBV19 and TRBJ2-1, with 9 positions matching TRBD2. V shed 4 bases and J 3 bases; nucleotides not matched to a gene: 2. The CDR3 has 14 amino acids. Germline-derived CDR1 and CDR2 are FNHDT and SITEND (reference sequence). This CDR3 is CASSWGGGYAEQFF. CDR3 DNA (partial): TGTGCCAGCAGTTGGGGGGGCGGCTATGCTGAGCAGTTC.

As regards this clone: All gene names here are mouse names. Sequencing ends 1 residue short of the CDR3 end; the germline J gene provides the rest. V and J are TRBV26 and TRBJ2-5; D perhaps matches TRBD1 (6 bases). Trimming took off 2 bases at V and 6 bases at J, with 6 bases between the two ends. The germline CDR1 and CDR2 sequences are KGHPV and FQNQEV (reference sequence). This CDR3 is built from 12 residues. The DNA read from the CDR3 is TGTGCCAGCAGTCTGGACAGGGACACCCAGTAC. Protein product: CASSLDRDTQY. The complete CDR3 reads CASSLDRDTQYF.

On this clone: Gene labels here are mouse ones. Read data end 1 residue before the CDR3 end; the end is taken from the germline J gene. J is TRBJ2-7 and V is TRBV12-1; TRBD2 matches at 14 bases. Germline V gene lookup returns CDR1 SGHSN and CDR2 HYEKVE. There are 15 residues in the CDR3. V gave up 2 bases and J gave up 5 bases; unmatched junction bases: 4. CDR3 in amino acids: CASSPRDWGGDEQYF. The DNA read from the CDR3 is TGTGCCAGCTCTCCACGGGACTGGGGGGGCGATGAACAGTAC.

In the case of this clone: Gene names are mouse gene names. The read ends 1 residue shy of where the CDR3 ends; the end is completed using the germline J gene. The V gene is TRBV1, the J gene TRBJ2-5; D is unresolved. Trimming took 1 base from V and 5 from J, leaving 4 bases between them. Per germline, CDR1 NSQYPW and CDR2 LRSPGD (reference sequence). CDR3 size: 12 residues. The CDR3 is CTCSAAIDTQYF. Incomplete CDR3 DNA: TGCACCTGCAGTGCAGCCATAGACACCCAGTAC.

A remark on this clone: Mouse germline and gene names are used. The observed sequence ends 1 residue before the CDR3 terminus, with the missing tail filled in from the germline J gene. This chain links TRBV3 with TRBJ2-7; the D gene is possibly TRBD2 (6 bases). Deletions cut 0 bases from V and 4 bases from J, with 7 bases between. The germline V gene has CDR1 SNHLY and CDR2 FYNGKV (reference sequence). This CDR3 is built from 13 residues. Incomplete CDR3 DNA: TGTGCCAGCAGCTTAGCGTGGGGGTATGAACAGTAC. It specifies CASSLAWGYEQY. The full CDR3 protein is CASSLAWGYEQYF.

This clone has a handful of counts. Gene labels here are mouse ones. The CDR3 here is CASSLGGNYAEQFF. The sequenced part of the CDR3 DNA is TGTGCCAGCAGCTTAGGGGGGAACTATGCTGAGCAGTTC. This chain joins TRBV3 and TRBJ2-1; D possibly uses TRBD1 or TRBD2 (5 bases each). Read data end 1 residue before the CDR3 end; the end is taken from the germline J gene. The germline V gene encodes CDR1 SNHLY and CDR2 FYNGKV (reference sequence). The CDR3 runs to 14 residues. V gave up 1 base and J gave up 1 base, with 5 bases separating them.

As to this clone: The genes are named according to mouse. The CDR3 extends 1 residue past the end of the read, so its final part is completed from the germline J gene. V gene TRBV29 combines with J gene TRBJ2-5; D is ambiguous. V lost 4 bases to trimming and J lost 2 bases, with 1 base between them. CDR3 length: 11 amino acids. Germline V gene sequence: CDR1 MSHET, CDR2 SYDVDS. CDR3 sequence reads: CASSSQDTQYF. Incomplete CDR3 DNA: TGTGCTAGCAGTTCCCAAGACACCCAGTAC.

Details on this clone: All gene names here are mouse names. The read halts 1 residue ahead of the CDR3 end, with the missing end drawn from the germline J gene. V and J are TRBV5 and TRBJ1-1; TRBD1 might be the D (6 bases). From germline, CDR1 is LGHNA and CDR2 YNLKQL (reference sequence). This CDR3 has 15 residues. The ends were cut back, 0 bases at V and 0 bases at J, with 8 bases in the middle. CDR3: CASSQEHRANTEVFF. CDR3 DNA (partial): TGTGCCAGCAGCCAAGAGCACAGGGCAAACACAGAAGTCTTC.

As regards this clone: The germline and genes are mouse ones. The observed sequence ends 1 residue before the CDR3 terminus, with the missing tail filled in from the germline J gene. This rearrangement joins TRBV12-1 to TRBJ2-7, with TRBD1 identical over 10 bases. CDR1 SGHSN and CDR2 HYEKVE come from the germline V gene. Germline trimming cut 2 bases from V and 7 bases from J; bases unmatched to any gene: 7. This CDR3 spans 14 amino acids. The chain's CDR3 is CASSPDRGRGEQYF. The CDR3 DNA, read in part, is TGTGCCAGCTCTCCCGACAGGGGGCGGGGGGAACAGTAC.

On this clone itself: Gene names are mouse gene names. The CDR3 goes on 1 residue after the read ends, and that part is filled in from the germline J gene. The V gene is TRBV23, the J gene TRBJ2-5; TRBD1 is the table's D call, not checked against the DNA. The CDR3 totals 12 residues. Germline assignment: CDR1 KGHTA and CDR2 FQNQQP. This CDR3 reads CSSSLQGGTQYF. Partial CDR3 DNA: TGCTCCAGCAGCCTACAGGGGGGCACCCAGTAC. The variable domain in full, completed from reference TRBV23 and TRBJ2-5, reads DAAVTQKPRYLIKMKGQEAEMKCIPEKGHTAVFWYQQKQSKELKFLIYFQNQQPLDQIDMVKERFSAVCPSSSLCSLGIRTCEAEDSALYLCSSSLQGGTQYFGPGTRLLVL.

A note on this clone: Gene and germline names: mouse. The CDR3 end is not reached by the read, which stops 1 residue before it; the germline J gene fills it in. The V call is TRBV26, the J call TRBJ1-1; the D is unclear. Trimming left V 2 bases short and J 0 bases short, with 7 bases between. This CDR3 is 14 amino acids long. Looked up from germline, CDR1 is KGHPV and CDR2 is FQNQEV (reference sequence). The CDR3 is CASSLIGPNTEVFF. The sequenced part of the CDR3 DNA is TGTGCCAGCAGTCTGATTGGTCCAAACACAGAAGTCTTC. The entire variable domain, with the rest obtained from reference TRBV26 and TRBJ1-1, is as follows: NSKVIQTPRYLVKGQGQKAKMRCIPEKGHPVVFWYQQNKNNEFKFLINFQNQEVLQQIDMTEKRFSAECPSNSPCSLEIQSSEAGDSALYLCASSLIGPNTEVFFGKGTRLTVV.

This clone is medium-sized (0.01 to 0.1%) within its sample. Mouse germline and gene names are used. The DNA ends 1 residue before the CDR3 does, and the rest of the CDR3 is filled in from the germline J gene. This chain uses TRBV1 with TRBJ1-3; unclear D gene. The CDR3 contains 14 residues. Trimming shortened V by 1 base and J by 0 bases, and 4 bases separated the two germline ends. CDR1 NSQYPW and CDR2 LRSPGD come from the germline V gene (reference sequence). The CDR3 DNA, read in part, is TGCACCTGCAGTGCAGCCATTTCTGGAAATACGCTCTAT. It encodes CTCSAAISGNTLY. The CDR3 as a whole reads CTCSAAISGNTLYF.

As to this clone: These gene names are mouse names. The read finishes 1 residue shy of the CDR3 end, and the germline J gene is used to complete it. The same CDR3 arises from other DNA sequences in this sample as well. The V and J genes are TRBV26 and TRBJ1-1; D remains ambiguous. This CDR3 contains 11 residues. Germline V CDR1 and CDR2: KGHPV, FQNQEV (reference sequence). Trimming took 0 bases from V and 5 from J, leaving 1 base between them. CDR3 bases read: TGTGCCAGCAGTCTGTCTACAGAAGTCTTC. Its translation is CASSLSTEVF. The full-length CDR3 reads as CASSLSTEVFF.

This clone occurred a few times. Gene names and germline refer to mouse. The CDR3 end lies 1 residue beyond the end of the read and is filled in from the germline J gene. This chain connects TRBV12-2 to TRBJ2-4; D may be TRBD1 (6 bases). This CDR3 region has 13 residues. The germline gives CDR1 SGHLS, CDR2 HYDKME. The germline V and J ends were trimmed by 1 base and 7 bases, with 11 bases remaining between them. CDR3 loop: CASSLYRVDTLYF. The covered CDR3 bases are TGTGCCAGCTCTCTTTACAGGGTTGACACCTTGTAC.

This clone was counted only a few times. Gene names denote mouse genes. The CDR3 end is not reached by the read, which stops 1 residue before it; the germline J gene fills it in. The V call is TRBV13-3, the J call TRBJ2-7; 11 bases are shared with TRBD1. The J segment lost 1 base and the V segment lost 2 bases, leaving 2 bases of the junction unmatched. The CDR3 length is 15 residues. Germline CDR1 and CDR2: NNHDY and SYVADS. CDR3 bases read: TGTGCCAGCAGTGACAGGGACAGGGGGTCCTATGAACAGTAC. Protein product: CASSDRDRGSYEQY. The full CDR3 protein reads CASSDRDRGSYEQYF.